One and the same sample provided the 8 T cell receptor beta chains below, sequenced in a study of blood T cells in healthy people across ages. Sample-barcoded 5' priming and a J-beta primer mix drove a second PCR of roughly 6 to 12 cycles. One entry per CDR3 protein results from TCRdb running MiXCR on the 5' RACE reads. The sample includes roughly 2 million distinct CDR3 sequences, less than 50% seen only once; the top ten take more than 2%. The sequenced sample was blood. These receptors came from a woman aged 40 to 50 in good health.

On this clonotype itself: One end of the junction varies from germline; a read error may be responsible. The V and J genes are TRBV11-2 and TRBJ2-5; possible D gene TRBD2, 6 bases. Germline V gene lookup returns CDR1 SGHAT and CDR2 FQNNGV. CDR3 length: 12 residues. The CDR3: CAISLMGGAQYF. CDR3 nucleotides: TGTGCCATCAGCTTAATGGGCGGGGCCCAGTACTTC.

The rearrangement links TRBV6-2 or TRBV6-3 to TRBJ2-1; tentatively, D is TRBD1 or TRBD2 (6 bases each). CDR3 size: 13 residues. Germline CDR1 is MNHEY and CDR2 is SVGEGT. V shed 0 bases and J shed 13 bases, with 13 bases lying between them. CDR3 sequence: CASSYSIGGSQFF. Here the CDR3 DNA reads TGTGCCAGCAGTTACTCGATCGGGGGCTCCCAGTTCTTC.

The V and J genes are TRBV27 and TRBJ2-3; D possibly matches TRBD1 or TRBD2 (5 bases each). The length of the CDR3 is 15 residues. V was trimmed by 3 bases and J by 4 bases, leaving 14 bases between them. In germline, CDR1 is MNHEY, CDR2 SMNVEV (reference sequence). The CDR3 DNA sequence: TGTGCCAGCAGTTTCAACGGGGCTAACCCAGATACGCAGTATTTT. It encodes CASSFNGANPDTQYF.

V and J are TRBV7-2 and TRBJ2-1; a weak D match, TRBD2 (6 bases). This CDR3 contains 15 residues. CDR1 and CDR2 from the germline V gene are SGHTA and FQGNSA. The germline V and J ends were trimmed by 5 bases and 6 bases, with 17 bases remaining between them. The CDR3 coding sequence is TGTGCCAGCAGCCAGGAGGGGACGACTCTCAATGAGCAGTTCTTC. Translating it yields CASSQEGTTLNEQFF.

The chain joins TRBV6-5 to TRBJ2-5; a weak D match, TRBD2 (6 bases). The CDR3 is 18 residues long. V shed 4 bases and J shed 1 base, with 22 bases lying between them. In germline, CDR1 is MNHEY, CDR2 SVGAGI. The chain's CDR3 is CASSSPTTGWGVQETQYF. DNA of the CDR3: TGTGCCAGCAGTTCCCCTACTACAGGTTGGGGGGTCCAAGAGACCCAGTACTTC.

The chain links TRBV12-3 or TRBV12-4 to TRBJ1-1; the D gene is possibly TRBD1 (5 bases). The ends were cut back, 6 bases at V and 7 bases at J, with 12 bases in the middle. This CDR3 is 12 amino acids long. CDR3 residues: CASSTRQLEAFF. The DNA of the CDR3 is TGTGCCAGCAGCACTAGACAGCTTGAAGCTTTCTTT.

V is TRBV7-2 and J is TRBJ2-1, with D tentatively TRBD2 (6 bases). V was clipped by 5 bases and J by 6 bases, with 20 bases between them. The CDR3 is 16 amino acids. Germline lookup yields CDR1 SGHTA and CDR2 FQGNSA. CDR3 sequence (DNA): TGTGCCAGCAGCAAGGATAGTGCGTGGAGGGGCAATGAGCAGTTCTTC. It yields the protein CASSKDSAWRGNEQFF.

Details on this clonotype: A much larger clone lies one base from this, so it may be a read error. The chain is built from TRBV7-9 and TRBJ1-2; no clear D gene. The germline V gene has CDR1 SEHNR and CDR2 FQNEAQ (reference sequence). CDR3 length equals 12 residues. CDR3 residues: CSSSLLDYGYTF. In nucleotides, the CDR3 is TGTTCCAGCAGCTTACTGGATTATGGCTACACCTTC.